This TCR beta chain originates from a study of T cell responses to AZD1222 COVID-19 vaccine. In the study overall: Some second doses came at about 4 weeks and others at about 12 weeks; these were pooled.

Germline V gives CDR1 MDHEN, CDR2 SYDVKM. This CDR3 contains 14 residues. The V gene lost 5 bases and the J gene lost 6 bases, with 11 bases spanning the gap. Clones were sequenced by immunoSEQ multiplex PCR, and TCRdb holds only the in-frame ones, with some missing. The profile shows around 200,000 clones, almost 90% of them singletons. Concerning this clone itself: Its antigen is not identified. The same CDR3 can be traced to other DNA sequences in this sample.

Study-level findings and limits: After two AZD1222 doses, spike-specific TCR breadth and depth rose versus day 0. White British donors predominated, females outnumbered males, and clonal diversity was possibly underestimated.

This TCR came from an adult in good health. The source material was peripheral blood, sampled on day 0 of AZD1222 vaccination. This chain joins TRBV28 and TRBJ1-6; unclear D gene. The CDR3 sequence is CASSLGGVNSPLHF. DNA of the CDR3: TGTGCCAGCAGTCTCGGAGGTGTTAATTCACCCCTCCACTTT.